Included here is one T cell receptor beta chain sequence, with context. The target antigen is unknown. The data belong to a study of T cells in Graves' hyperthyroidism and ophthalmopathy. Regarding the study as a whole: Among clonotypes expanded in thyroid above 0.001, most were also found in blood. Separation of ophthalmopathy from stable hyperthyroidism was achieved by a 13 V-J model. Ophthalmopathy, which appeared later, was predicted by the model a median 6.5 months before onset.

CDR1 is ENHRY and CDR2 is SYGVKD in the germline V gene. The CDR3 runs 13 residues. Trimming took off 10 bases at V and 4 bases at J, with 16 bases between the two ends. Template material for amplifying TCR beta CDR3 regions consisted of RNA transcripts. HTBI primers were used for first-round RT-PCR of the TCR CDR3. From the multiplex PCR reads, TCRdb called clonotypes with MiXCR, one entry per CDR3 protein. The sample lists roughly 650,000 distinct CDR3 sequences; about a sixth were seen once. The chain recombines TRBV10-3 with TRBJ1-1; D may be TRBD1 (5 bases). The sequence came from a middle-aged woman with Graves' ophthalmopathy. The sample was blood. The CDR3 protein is CATWTPGTTEAFF. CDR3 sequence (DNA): TGTGCCACCTGGACCCCCGGGACCACTGAAGCTTTCTTT.